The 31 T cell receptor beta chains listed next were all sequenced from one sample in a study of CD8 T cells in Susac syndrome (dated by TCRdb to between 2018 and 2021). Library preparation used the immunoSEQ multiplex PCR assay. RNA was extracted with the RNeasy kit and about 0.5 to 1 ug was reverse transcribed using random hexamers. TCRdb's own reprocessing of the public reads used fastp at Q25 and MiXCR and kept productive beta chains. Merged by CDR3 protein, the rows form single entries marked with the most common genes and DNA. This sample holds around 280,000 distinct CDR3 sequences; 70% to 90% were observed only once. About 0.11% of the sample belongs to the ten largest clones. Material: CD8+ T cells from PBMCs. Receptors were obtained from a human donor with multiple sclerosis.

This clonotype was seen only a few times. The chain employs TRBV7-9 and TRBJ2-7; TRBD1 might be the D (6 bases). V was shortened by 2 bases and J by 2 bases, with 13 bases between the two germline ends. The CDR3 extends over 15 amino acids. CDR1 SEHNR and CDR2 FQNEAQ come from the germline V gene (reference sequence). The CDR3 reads CASSLNSDRTYEQYF. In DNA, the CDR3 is TGTGCCAGCAGCTTAAACTCAGACAGGACCTACGAGCAGTACTTC.

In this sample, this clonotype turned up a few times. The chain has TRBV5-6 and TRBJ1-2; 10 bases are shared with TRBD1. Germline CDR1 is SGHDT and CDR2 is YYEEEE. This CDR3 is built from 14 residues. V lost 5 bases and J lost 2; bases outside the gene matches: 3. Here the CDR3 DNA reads TGTGCCAGCAGTTGGGACAGGGGCAACTATGGCTACACCTTC. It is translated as CASSWDRGNYGYTF.

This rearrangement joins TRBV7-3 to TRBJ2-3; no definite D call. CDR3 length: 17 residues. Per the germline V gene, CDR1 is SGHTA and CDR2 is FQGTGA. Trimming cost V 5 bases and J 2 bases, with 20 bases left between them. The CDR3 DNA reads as TGTGCCAGCAGCCAACACCCTCGCCCCAATACCACAGATACGCAGTATTTT. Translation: CASSQHPRPNTTDTQYF.

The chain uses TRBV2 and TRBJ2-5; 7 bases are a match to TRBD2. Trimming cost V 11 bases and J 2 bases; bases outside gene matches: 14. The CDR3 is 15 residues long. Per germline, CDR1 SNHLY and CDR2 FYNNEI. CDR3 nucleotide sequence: TGTGCCCCCACCCAAGGAGCGGGGCTACAAGAGACCCAGTACTTC. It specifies CAPTQGAGLQETQYF.

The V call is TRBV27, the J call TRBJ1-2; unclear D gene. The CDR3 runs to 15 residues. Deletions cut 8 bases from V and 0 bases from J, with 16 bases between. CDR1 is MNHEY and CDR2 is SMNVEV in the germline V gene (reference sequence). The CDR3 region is CASRTGIAPNYGYTF. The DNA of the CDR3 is TGTGCCAGCCGAACGGGGATCGCTCCTAACTATGGCTACACCTTC.

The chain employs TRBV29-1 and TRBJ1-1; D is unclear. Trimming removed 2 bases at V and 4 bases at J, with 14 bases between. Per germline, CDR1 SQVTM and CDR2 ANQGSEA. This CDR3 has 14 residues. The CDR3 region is CSVEIPPLRTEAFF. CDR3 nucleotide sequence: TGCAGCGTTGAAATCCCGCCGTTACGCACTGAAGCTTTCTTT.

The CDR3, as DNA: TGTGCCAGCAGTCCACCGGACAGCGATAGCGGGAGGAGTTACAATGAGCAGTTCTTC. This encodes CASSPPDSDSGRSYNEQFF. J is TRBJ2-1 and V is TRBV12-3 or TRBV12-4; 10 bases are shared with TRBD2. V lost 5 bases, J lost 4 bases, and 17 bases stayed unmatched. This CDR3 is built from 19 residues.

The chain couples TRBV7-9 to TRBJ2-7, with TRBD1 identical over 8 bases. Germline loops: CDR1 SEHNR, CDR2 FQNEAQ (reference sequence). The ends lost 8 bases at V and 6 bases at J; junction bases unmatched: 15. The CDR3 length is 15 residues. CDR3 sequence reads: CASSGGRREPREQYF. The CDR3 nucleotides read TGTGCCAGCTCAGGGGGCAGGCGAGAGCCTCGCGAGCAGTACTTC.

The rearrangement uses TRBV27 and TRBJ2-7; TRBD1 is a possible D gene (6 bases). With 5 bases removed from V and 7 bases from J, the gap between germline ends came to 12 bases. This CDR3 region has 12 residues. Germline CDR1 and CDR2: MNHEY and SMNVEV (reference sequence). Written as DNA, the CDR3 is TGTGCCAGCAGTCCGGACAGCCTGGAGCAGTACTTC. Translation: CASSPDSLEQYF.

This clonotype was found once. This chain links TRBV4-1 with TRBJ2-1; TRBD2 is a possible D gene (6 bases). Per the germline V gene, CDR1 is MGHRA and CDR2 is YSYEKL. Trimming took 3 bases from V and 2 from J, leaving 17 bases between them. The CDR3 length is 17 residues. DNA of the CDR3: TGCGCCAGCAGCCACCGGACGTCGGGGGTAACCTACAATGAGCAGTTCTTC. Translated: CASSHRTSGVTYNEQFF.

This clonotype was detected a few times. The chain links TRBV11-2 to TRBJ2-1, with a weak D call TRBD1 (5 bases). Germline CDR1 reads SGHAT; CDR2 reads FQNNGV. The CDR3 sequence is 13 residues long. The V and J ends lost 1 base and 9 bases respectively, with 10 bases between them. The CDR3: CASSLAFTGEQFF. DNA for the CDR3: TGTGCCAGCAGCTTAGCATTCACAGGTGAGCAGTTCTTC. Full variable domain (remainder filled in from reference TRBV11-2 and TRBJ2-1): EAGVAQSPRYKIIEKRQSVAFWCNPISGHATLYWYQQILGQGPKLLIQFQNNGVVDDSQLPKDRFSAERLKGVDSTLKIQPAKLEDSAVYLCASSLAFTGEQFFGPGTRLTVL.

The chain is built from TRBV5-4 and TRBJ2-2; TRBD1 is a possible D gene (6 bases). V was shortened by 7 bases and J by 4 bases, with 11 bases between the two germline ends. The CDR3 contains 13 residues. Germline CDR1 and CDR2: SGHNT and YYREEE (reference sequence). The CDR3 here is CASYDRTTGELFF. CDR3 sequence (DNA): TGTGCCAGCTATGACAGGACCACCGGGGAGCTGTTTTTT. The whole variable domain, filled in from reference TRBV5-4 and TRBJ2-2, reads ETGVTQSPTHLIKTRGQQVTLRCSSQSGHNTVSWYQQALGQGPQFIFQYYREEENGRGNFPPRFSGLQFPNYSSELNVNALELDDSALYLCASYDRTTGELFFGEGSRLTVL.

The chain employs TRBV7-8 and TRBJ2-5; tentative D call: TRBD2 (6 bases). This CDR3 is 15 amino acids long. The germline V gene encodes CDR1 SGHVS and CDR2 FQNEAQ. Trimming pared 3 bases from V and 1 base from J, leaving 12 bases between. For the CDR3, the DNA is TGTGCCAGCAGCTTCGTTCTAGCGCGCCAAGAGACCCAGTACTTC. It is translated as CASSFVLARQETQYF.

The CDR3 DNA follows: TGTGCCAGCGGTGATGGCTACACCTTC. It translates to CASGDGYTF. This chain joins TRBV9 and TRBJ1-2; D gene uncertain. Deletions cut 7 bases from V and 6 bases from J, with 4 bases between. CDR1 is SGDLS and CDR2 is YYNGEE in the germline V gene. This CDR3 is 9 amino acids long.

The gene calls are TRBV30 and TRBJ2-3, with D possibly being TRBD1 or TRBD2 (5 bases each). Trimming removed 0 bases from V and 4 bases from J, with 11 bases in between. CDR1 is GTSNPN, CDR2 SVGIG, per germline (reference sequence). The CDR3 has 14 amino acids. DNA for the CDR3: TGTGCCTGGAGTGTCTTCCGGGGCTCAGATACGCAGTATTTT. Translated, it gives CAWSVFRGSDTQYF.

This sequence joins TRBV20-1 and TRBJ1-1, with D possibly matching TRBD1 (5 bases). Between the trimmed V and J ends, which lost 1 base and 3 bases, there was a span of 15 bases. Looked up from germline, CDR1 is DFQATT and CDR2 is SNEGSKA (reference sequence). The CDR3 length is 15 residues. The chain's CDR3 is CSARGGGQLYTEAFF. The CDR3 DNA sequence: TGCAGTGCTAGAGGGGGGGGTCAACTATACACTGAAGCTTTCTTT.

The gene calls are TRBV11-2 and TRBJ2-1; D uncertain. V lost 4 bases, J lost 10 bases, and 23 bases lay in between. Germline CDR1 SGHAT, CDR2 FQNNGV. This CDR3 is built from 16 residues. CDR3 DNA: TGTGCCAGCAGCTCCCATGATTCTATACAGTTCCTAGAGCAGTTCTTC. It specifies CASSSHDSIQFLEQFF.

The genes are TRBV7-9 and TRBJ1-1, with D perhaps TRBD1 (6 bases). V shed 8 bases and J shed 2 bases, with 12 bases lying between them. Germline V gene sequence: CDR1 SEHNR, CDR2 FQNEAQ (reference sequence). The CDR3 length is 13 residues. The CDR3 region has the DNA TGTGCCAGCCAGCAGGGGACTAACACTGAAGCTTTCTTT. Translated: CASQQGTNTEAFF.

CDR3 residues: CAIKPPNYGYTF. The CDR3 region has the DNA TGTGCTATTAAACCCCCTAACTATGGCTACACCTTC. The chain recombines TRBV12-5 with TRBJ1-2; D not resolved. In germline, CDR1 is LGHNT, CDR2 FRNRAP. The CDR3 is 12 residues long. V lost 10 bases and J lost 0, with 9 bases in between.

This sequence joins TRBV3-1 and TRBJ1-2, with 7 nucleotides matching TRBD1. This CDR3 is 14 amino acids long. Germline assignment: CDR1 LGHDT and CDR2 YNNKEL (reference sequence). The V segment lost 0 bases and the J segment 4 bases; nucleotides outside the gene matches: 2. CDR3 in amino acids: CASSQDWTGYGYTF. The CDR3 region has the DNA TGTGCCAGCAGCCAAGACTGGACAGGCTATGGCTACACCTTC.

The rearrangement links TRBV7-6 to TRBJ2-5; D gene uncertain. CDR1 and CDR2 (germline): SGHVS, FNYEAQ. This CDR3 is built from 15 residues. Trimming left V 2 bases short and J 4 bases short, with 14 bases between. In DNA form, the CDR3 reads TGTGCCAGCAGCTTATATGGTAGCAGTCGAGAGACCCAGTACTTC. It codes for CASSLYGSSRETQYF.

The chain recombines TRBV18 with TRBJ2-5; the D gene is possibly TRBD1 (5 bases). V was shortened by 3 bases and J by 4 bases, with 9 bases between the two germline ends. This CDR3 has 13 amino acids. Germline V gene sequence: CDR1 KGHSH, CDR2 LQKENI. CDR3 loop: CASSPRRAETQYF. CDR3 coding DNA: TGTGCCAGCTCACCCCGCAGGGCAGAGACCCAGTACTTC.

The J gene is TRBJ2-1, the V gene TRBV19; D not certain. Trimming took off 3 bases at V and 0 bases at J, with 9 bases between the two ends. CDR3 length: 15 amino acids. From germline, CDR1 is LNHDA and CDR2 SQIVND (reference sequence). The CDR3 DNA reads TGTGCCAGTAGTATTTTGGTTAGCTCCTACAATGAGCAGTTCTTC. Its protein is CASSILVSSYNEQFF.

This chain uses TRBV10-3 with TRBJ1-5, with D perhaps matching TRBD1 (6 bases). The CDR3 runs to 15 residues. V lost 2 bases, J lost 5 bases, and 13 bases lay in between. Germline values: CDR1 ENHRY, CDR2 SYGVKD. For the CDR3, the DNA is TGTGCCATCAGTGAGAGCGGGGACACTCATCAGCCCCAGCATTTT. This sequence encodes CAISESGDTHQPQHF.

CDR3 protein: CASSVEGGMRQPQHF. The CDR3 DNA reads as TGTGCCAGCAGCGTAGAGGGCGGGATGCGGCAGCCCCAGCATTTT. J is TRBJ1-5 and V is TRBV9; no clear D gene. CDR1 is SGDLS, CDR2 YYNGEE, per germline. V lost 0 bases and J lost 7, with 14 bases in between. This CDR3 has 15 amino acids.

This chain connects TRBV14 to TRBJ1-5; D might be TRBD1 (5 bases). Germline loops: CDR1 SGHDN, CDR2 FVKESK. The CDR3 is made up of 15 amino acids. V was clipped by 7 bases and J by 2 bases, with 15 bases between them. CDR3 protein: CASKIGQRCNQPQHF. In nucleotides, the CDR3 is TGTGCCAGCAAAATTGGACAACGATGCAATCAGCCCCAGCATTTT.

The CDR3 is CASSPFEDYSTNEKLFF. In DNA form, the CDR3 reads TGTGCCAGCAGCCCCTTTGAGGATTATTCAACTAATGAAAAACTGTTTTTT. The J gene is TRBJ1-4, the V gene TRBV7-6; the D is unclear. This CDR3 spans 17 amino acids. Germline values: CDR1 SGHVS, CDR2 FNYEAQ. The germline V and J ends were trimmed by 5 bases and 0 bases, with 16 bases remaining between them.

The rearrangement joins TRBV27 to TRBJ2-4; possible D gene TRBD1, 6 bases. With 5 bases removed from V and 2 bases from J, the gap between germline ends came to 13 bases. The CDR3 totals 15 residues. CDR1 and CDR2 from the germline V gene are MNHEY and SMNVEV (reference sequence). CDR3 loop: CASSPGDPSKNIQYF. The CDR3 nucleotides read TGTGCCAGCAGTCCAGGGGACCCTTCCAAAAACATTCAGTACTTC.

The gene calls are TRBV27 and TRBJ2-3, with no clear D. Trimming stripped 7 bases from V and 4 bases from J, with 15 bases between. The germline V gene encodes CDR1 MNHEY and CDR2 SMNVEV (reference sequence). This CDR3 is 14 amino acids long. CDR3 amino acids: CASTPRPGADTQYF. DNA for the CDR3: TGTGCCAGCACTCCCCGGCCTGGGGCAGATACGCAGTATTTT.

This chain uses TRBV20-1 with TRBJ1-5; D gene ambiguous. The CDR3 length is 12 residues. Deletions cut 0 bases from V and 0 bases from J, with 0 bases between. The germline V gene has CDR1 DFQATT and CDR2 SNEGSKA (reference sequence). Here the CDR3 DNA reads TGCAGTGCTAGAGATAGCAATCAGCCCCAGCATTTT. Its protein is CSARDSNQPQHF.

The CDR3 is CSARVDNYGYTF. The CDR3 DNA sequence: TGCAGTGCTAGAGTTGACAACTATGGCTACACCTTC. The rearrangement uses TRBV20-1 and TRBJ1-2; D gene ambiguous. This CDR3 has 12 residues. Trimming took off 1 base at V and 2 bases at J, with 5 bases between the two ends. Germline loops: CDR1 DFQATT, CDR2 SNEGSKA (reference sequence).